This T cell receptor (beta chain) was sequenced for a study of T cell repertoires in cytomegalovirus infection. Study overall: Indications of both CMV infection and matching HLA type were provided by public TCR beta signatures. Whole-study results and caveats: Dominating the ex vivo response were HLA-C-restricted CMV-specific TCR beta clonotypes. Carriers of CMV plus the relevant HLA were identified by cumulative public TCR beta family frequency.

This clonotype was seen ten or more times. Its antigen is unidentified. TCRdb passed the reads through MiXCR, listing each CDR3 protein once. The sample yields tens of thousands of distinct CDR3 sequences, over 3.5% seen once. Deletions cut 0 bases from V and 1 base from J, with 9 bases between. CDR3 length: 15 amino acids. Per the germline V gene, CDR1 is LGHNA and CDR2 is YSLEER. The TCR was taken from a human donor in good health (CMV status not recorded). Some clones in this sample may be carry-over from other donors' samples. Sequencing was done on a sample of PBMCs. This chain uses TRBV4-3 with TRBJ1-1; D is unresolved. The CDR3 loop is CASSQDRQANTEAFF. CDR3 DNA: TGCGCCAGCAGCCAAGATCGCCAGGCGAACACTGAAGCTTTCTTT.